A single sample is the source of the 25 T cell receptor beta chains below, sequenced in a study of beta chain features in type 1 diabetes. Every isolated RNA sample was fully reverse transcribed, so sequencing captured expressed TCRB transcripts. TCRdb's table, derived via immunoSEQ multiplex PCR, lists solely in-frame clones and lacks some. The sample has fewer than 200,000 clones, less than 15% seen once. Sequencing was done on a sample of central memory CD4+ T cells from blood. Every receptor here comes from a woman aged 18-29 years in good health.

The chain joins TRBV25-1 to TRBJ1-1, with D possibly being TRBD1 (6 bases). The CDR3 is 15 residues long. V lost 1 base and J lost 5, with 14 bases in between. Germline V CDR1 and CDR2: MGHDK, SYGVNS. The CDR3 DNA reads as TGTGCCAGCAGTGAATGGGGGGGGGCGAGTACTGAAGCTTTCTTT. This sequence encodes CASSEWGGASTEAFF.

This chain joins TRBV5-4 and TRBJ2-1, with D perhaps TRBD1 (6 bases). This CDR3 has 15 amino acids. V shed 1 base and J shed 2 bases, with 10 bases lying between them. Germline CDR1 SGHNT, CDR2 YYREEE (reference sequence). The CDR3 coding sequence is TGTGCCAGCAGCTTGATACGGGACACCTACAATGAGCAGTTCTTC. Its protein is CASSLIRDTYNEQFF.

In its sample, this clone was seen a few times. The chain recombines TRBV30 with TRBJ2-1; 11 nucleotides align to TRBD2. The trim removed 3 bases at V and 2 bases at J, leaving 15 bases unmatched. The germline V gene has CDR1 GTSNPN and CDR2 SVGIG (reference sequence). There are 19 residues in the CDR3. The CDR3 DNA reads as TGTGCCTGGAGCCACGCCGGGACTAGCGGCCGCGCTGCCTACAATGAGCAGTTCTTC. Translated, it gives CAWSHAGTSGRAAYNEQFF.

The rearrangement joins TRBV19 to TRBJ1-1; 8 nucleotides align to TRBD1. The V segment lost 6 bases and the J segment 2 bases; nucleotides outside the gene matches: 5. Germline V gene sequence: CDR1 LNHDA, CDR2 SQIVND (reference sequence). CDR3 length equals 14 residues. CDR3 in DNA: TGTGCCAGTAGATGGGACAGGATCAACACTGAAGCTTTCTTT. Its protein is CASRWDRINTEAFF.

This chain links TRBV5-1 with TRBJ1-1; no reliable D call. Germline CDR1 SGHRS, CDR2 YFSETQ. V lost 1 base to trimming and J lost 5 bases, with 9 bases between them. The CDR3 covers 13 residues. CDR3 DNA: TGCGCCAGCAGCTTGACGGCGGGGACTGAAGCTTTCTTT. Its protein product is CASSLTAGTEAFF.

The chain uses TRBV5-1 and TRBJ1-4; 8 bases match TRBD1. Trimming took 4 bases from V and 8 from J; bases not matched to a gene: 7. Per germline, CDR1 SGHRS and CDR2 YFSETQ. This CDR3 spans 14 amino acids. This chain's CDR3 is CASSETGGKEKLFF. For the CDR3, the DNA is TGCGCCAGCAGCGAAACAGGGGGAAAAGAAAAACTGTTTTTT. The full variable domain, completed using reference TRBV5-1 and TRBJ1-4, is KAGVTQTPRYLIKTRGQQVTLSCSPISGHRSVSWYQQTPGQGLQFLFEYFSETQRNKGNFPGRFSGRQFSNSRSEMNVSTLELGDSALYLCASSETGGKEKLFFGSGTQLSVL.

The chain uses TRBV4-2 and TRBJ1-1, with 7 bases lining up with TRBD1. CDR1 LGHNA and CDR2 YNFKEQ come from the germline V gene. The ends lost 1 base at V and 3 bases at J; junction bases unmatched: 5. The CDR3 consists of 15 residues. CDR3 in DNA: TGTGCCAGCAGCCAAGTCGGGCAGGGGGACACTGAAGCTTTCTTT. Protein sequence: CASSQVGQGDTEAFF.

This chain's CDR3 is CASSQAGRAGGYEQFF. DNA for the CDR3: TGCGCCAGCAGCCAAGCAGGAAGGGCGGGAGGGTATGAGCAGTTCTTC. J is TRBJ2-1 and V is TRBV4-1; the match to TRBD2 covers 9 bases. The CDR3 runs to 16 residues. Per the germline V gene, CDR1 is MGHRA and CDR2 is YSYEKL. V shed 1 base and J 8 bases; nucleotides not matched to a gene: 9.

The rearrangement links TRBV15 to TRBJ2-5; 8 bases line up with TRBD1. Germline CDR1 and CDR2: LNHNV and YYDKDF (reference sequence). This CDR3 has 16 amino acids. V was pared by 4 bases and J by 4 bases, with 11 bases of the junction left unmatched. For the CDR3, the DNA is TGTGCCACCAGCACCTTCGCGGCAGGGGGCGCAGAGACCCAGTACTTC. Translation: CATSTFAAGGAETQYF.

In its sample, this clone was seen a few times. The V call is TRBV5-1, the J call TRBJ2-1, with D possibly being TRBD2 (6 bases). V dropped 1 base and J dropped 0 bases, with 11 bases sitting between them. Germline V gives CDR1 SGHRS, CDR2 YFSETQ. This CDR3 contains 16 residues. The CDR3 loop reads CASSLSLRDSYNEQFF. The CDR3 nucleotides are TGCGCCAGCAGCTTGTCGTTGCGGGACTCCTACAATGAGCAGTTCTTC.

The chain's CDR3 is CSVEDTTNEQFF. The CDR3 DNA reads as TGCAGCGTTGAAGATACCACAAATGAGCAGTTCTTC. The chain is built from TRBV29-1 and TRBJ2-1; no firm D call. V lost 0 bases and J lost 7, with 7 bases in between. Germline CDR1 SQVTM, CDR2 ANQGSEA. This CDR3 has 12 amino acids.

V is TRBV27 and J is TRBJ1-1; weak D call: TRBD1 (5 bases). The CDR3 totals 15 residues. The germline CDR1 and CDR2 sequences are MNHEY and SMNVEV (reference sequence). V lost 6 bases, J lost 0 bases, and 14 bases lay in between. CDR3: CASSRDSFMNTEAFF. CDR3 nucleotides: TGTGCCAGCAGCAGGGATAGTTTCATGAACACTGAAGCTTTCTTT.

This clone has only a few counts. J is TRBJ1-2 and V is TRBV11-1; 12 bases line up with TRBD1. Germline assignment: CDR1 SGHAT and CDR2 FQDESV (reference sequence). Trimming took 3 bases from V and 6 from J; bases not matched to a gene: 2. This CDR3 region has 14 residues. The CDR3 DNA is TGTGCCAGCAGCTTGGGACAGGGGGCTAATGGCTACACCTTC. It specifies CASSLGQGANGYTF.

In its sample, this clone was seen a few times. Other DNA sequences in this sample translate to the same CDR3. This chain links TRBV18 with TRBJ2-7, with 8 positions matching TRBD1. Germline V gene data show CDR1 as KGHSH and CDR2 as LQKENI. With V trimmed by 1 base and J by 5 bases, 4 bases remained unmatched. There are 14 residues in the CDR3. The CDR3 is CASSPRQGAHEQYF. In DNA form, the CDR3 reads TGTGCCAGCTCACCACGTCAGGGGGCCCACGAGCAGTACTTC.

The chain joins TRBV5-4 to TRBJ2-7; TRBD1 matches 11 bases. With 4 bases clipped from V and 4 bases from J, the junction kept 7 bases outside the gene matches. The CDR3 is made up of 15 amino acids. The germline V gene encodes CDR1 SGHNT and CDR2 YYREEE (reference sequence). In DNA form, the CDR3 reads TGTGCCAGCAGCGGCGGGACAGGGGGTCAGTACGAGCAGTACTTC. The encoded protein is CASSGGTGGQYEQYF.

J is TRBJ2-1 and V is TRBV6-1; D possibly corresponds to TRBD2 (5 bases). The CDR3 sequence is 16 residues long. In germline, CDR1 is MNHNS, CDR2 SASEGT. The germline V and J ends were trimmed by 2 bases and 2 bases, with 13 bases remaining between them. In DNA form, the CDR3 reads TGTGCCAGCAGTGAATTAGATGGAGGCCCCTACAATGAGCAGTTCTTC. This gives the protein CASSELDGGPYNEQFF.

The CDR3 sequence: CATVGGKGNTIYF. The CDR3 DNA is TGTGCCACCGTCGGGGGAAAGGGAAACACCATATATTTT. This chain connects TRBV10-3 to TRBJ1-3; weak D call: TRBD1 (5 bases). There are 13 residues in the CDR3. CDR1 and CDR2 from the germline V gene are ENHRY and SYGVKD. The V and J ends lost 10 bases and 4 bases respectively, with 14 bases between them.

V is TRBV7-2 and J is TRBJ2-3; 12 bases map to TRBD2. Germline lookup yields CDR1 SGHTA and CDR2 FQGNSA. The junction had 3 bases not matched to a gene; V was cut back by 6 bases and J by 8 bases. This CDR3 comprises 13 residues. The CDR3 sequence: CASRSSGRATQYF. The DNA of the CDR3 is TGTGCCAGCAGATCTAGCGGGAGGGCTACGCAGTATTTT.

CDR3 DNA sequence: TGCAGCGTTCGACGGACAGGTACAGGATCGGATGGCTACACCTTC. Translated, it gives CSVRRTGTGSDGYTF. The rearrangement links TRBV29-1 to TRBJ1-2, with 7 positions matching TRBD1. The V gene end was trimmed by 5 bases and the J gene end by 6 bases; junction bases not matched to a gene: 15. Germline CDR1 is SQVTM and CDR2 is ANQGSEA. There are 15 residues in the CDR3. The full variable domain, its missing parts supplied by reference TRBV29-1 and TRBJ1-2, is SAVISQKPSRDICQRGTSLTIQCQVDSQVTMMFWYRQQPGQSLTLIATANQGSEATYESGFVIDKFPISRPNLTFSTLTVSNMSPEDSSIYLCSVRRTGTGSDGYTFGSGTRLTVV.

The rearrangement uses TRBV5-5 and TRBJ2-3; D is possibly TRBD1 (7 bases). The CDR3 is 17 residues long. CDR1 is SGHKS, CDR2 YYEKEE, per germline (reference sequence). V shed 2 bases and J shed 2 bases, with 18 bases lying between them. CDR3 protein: CASSFVRGTELTDTQYF. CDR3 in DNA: TGTGCCAGCAGCTTTGTCCGCGGGACAGAACTCACAGATACGCAGTATTTT.

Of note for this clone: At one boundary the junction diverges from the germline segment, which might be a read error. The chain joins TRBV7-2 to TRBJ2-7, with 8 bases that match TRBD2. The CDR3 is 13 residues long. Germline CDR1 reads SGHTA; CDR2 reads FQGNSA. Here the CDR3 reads CASSLGRTSSAHF. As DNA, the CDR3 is TGTGCCAGCAGCTTAGGGCGGACTAGCAGTGCACACTTC. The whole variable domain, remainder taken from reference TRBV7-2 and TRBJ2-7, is GAGVSQSPSNKVTEKGKDVELRCDPISGHTALYWYRQSLGQGLEFLIYFQGNSAPDKSGLPSDRFSAERTGGSVSTLTIQRTQQEDSAVYLCASSLGRTSSAHFGPGTRLTVT.

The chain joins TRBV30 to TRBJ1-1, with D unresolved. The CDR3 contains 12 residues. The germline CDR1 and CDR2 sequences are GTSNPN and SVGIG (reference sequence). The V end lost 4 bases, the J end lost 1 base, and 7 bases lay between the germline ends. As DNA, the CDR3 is TGTGCCTGGACCGCGGGGAACACTGAAGCTTTCTTT. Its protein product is CAWTAGNTEAFF.

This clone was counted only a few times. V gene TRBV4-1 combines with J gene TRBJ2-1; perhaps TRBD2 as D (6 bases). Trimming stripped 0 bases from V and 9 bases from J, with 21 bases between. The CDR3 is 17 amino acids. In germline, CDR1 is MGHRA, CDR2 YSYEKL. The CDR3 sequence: CASSQETGPSVRGEQFF. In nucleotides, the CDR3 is TGCGCCAGCAGCCAAGAGACCGGTCCTAGCGTGCGGGGTGAGCAGTTCTTC.

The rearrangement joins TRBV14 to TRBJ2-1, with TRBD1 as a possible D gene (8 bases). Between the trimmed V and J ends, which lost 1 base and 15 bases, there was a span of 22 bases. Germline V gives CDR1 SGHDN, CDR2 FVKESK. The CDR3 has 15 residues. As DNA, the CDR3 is TGTGCCAGCAGCCAAGTCGGACAGGGAGGGTTTCAGAGGTTCTTC. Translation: CASSQVGQGGFQRFF.

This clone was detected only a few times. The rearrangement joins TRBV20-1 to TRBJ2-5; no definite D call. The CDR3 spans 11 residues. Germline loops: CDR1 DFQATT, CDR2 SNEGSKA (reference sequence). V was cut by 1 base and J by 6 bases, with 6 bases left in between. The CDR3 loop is CSARAVKTQYF. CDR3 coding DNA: TGCAGTGCTAGAGCGGTAAAGACCCAGTACTTC.